This T cell receptor (beta chain) was obtained from a study of blood T cell repertoires in COVID-19. Study at large: Spain, Italy and the United States supplied samples that represented acute and convalescent COVID-19. PBMCs, B-cell-depleted T cells, or T cells were the source of the cDNA or gDNA that made up the material.

Methods used by the authors: Nucleated cell counts were estimated from reference gene primer amplification. Repertoires were generated with immunoSEQ multiplex PCR, while TCRdb's copy carries only in-frame clones and drops some. The DNA was the basis for D and trimming; V, J and clone size are from that table. The table has fewer than 350,000 clones, less than 90% seen once. Material for sequencing was peripheral blood. This TCR derives from a woman in her thirties with COVID-19, enrolled during active disease.

CDR3 bases: TGTGCCAGCAGCTTGATTGGGACAGAGCGCGGCTACACCTTC. This codes for CASSLIGTERGYTF. This chain links TRBV5-4 with TRBJ1-2; 7 nucleotides match TRBD1. Germline V gene data show CDR1 as SGHNT and CDR2 as YYREEE (reference sequence). This CDR3 region has 14 residues. V lost 1 base, J lost 8 bases, and 8 bases stayed unmatched.